The rows below give T cell receptor beta chains drawn from one sample of a study of blood T cells in healthy people across ages. MiXCR was run by TCRdb on the 5' RACE reads, yielding one entry per CDR3 protein. The table has approximately 830,000 distinct CDR3 sequences, about 59% seen once; the top ten hold about 30%. Sequencing was performed on blood. The source is a man aged 30 to 45 in good health. The CDR3 runs from the conserved cysteine through the conserved F or W. Each record gives: D gene, clone size, V gene, J gene, CDR3 DNA, CDR3 protein. A D gene is named only where the DNA matches it firmly. A clone size is listed for some rows: how often the clone was seen (once, few, many), or a class if it is expanded.

TRBD1	NA	TRBV5-6	TRBJ2-7	TGTGCCAGCAGCCCGCGGTGGGACAGCTTTTACGAGCAGTACTTC	CASSPRWDSFYEQYF
TRBD1	NA	TRBV28	TRBJ2-4	TGTGCCAGCAGCTTGACCGGGACAGATGGAAAAAACATTCAGTACTTC	CASSLTGTDGKNIQYF
TRBD1	few	TRBV6-4	TRBJ2-4	TGTGCCAGCAGTGACTCTGGACAGGGCGGAAACATTCAGTACTTC	CASSDSGQGGNIQYF
NA	NA	TRBV29-1	TRBJ2-7	TGCAGCGTTGACAGGGACGTTGGCAACGAGCAGTACTTC	CSVDRDVGNEQYF
TRBD1	once	TRBV5-6	TRBJ1-1	TGTGCCAGCAGTCGGACAGGGGTGAACACTGAAGCTTTCTTT	CASSRTGVNTEAFF
NA	NA	TRBV9	TRBJ2-3	TGTGCCAGCAGCCCATCAGGAGGGACTAGCACAGATACGCAGTATTTT	CASSPSGGTSTDTQYF
TRBD1	NA	TRBV10-3	TRBJ2-6	TGTGCCATCAGTGATAAGTGGCGGGGACAGGGGTCTGGGGCCAACGTCCTGACTTTC	CAISDKWRGQGSGANVLTF
NA	NA	TRBV20-1	TRBJ1-5	TGCAGTGCTAGAATAGGAAGCAATCAGCCCCAGCATTTT	CSARIGSNQPQHF
TRBD1	NA	TRBV2	TRBJ1-1	TGTGCCAGCAGTGTATCACAGGGGAGTCGAGCTTTCTTT	CASSVSQGSRAFF
TRBD1	once	TRBV5-1	TRBJ2-3	TGCGCCAGCAGCGGTCGACAGGGGCTAAGCACAGATACGCAGTATTTT	CASSGRQGLSTDTQYF
TRBD1	once	TRBV5-1	TRBJ2-1	TGCGCCTCCGGACAGGGTGGCTACAATGAGCAGTTCTTC	CASGQGGYNEQFF
TRBD2	NA	TRBV7-2	TRBJ2-5	TGTGCCAGCAGCATAGGACTAGCGGGGGGATTGAAGACCCAGTACTTC	CASSIGLAGGLKTQYF
TRBD2	NA	TRBV28	TRBJ2-1	TGTGCCAGCAGTTCCTCCCGACTAGCGGGGGGCCTCCAGTTCTTC	CASSSSRLAGGLQFF
TRBD1	NA	TRBV7-7	TRBJ2-1	TGTGCCAGCAGCTTAGAACAGGGGGTTGAGCAGTTCTTC	CASSLEQGVEQFF
NA	NA	TRBV21-1	TRBJ1-5	TGTGCCAGCAGCAAAAGTGGCAGGGTGCTTCCCCAGCATTTT	CASSKSGRVLPQHF
NA	NA	TRBV7-2	TRBJ2-3	TGTGCCAGCAAGCGGGCGTCTAGCACAGATACGCGGTATTTT	CASKRASSTDTRYF
TRBD1	NA	TRBV2	TRBJ1-6	TGTGCCGGGGGGACAGCTCGGGATTCACCCCTCCACTTT	CAGGTARDSPLHF
NA	few	TRBV4-2	TRBJ2-7	TGTGCCAGCAGCCACCGCAAGACAGGCTACGAGCAGTACTTC	CASSHRKTGYEQYF
NA	NA	TRBV7-2	TRBJ1-2	TGTGCCAGCAGCTTAGACAGCGGATACATCCCTTTCTATGGCTACACCTTC	CASSLDSGYIPFYGYTF
TRBD2	NA	TRBV6-2/TRBV6-3	TRBJ2-7	TGTGCCAGCAGTTACTCCTGGCTAGCGGGTTTTACCTACGAGCAGTACTTC	CASSYSWLAGFTYEQYF
TRBD2	NA	TRBV6-6	TRBJ2-1	TGTGCCAGCAGTTACGGGACTAGCGGGGGGGCCTACAATGAGCAGTTCTTC	CASSYGTSGGAYNEQFF
TRBD1	many	TRBV3-1	TRBJ1-2	TGTGCCAGCAGCATAGACAGGGACTATGGCTACACCTTC	CASSIDRDYGYTF
NA	NA	TRBV10-3	TRBJ1-1	TGTGCCATCAGTGAGTACGGGGGGAACACTGAAGCTTTCTTT	CAISEYGGNTEAFF
NA	NA	TRBV7-6	TRBJ2-7	TGTGCCACCCAGCTTAGATGGGGATTCGACGAGCAGTACTTC	CATQLRWGFDEQYF
NA	NA	TRBV5-1	TRBJ2-1	TGCGCCAGCAGCTTTGAGGGGGGGCTCGATGAGCAGTTCTTC	CASSFEGGLDEQFF
TRBD2	NA	TRBV20-1	TRBJ2-3	TGCAGTGCTAGAGAACAGCGGGGGGGAGTGGATACGCAGTATTTT	CSAREQRGGVDTQYF
NA	few	TRBV14	TRBJ1-2	TGTGCCAGCAGCCAAGCACAGGGAGCTACCTATGGCTACACCTTC	CASSQAQGATYGYTF
TRBD1	once	TRBV20-1	TRBJ1-4	TGCAGTGCTAGAGGGGACAGGGAGGTTGAAAAACTGTTTTTT	CSARGDREVEKLFF
TRBD2	NA	TRBV20-1	TRBJ2-3	TGCAGACCAGATACTAGCGGGGGCACAGATACGCAGTATTTT	CRPDTSGGTDTQYF
NA	NA	TRBV30	TRBJ2-1	TGTGCCTGGAGTGTTGCCGCGTATGAGCAGTTCTTC	CAWSVAAYEQFF
NA	few	TRBV6-5	TRBJ2-7	TGTGCCAGCAGTTACGGCCGTTACGAGCAGTACTTC	CASSYGRYEQYF
TRBD1	NA	TRBV28	TRBJ2-7	TGTGCCAGCAGTGGGGCCGGGACAGGGGAATCCTACGAGCAGTACTTC	CASSGAGTGESYEQYF
TRBD1	NA	TRBV2	TRBJ2-3	TGTGCCAGCAGCCGACGACAGGGTTACGCTGTCACAGATACGCAGTATTTT	CASSRRQGYAVTDTQYF
TRBD2	NA	TRBV2	TRBJ2-5	TGTGCCAGCAATCCGACTAGCGGGGTGACGGAGACCCAGTACTTC	CASNPTSGVTETQYF
NA	NA	TRBV20-1	TRBJ2-3	TGCAGTGTAGGGTCTCGGGGCACAGATACGCAGTATTTT	CSVGSRGTDTQYF
NA	NA	TRBV6-1	TRBJ2-7	TGTGCCAGCAGTGGGCCTACAGGTCCCTACGAGCAGTACTTC	CASSGPTGPYEQYF
NA	NA	TRBV4-1	TRBJ2-7	TGCCCCAGCACCCCGAACGCAGGTTACTCCTACGAGCAGTACTTC	CPSTPNAGYSYEQYF
NA	NA	TRBV20-1	TRBJ2-2	TGCAGTGCTAGAGATCGGGCGTTCACCGGGGAGCTGTTTTTT	CSARDRAFTGELFF
NA	NA	TRBV5-1	TRBJ1-5	TGCGCCAGCAGCTTGGACCCGAGGTATCAGCCCCAGCATTTT	CASSLDPRYQPQHF
NA	NA	TRBV10-3	TRBJ2-7	TGTGCCATCAGTGAGGATCCGCAGGGGGGAGAGCGGTACTTC	CAISEDPQGGERYF